The 29 T cell receptor beta chains listed next were all sequenced from one sample in a study of blood T cell repertoires in COVID-19 (dated by TCRdb to 2019 to 2021). Libraries were prepared through the immunoSEQ multiplex PCR assay. TCRdb stores this immuneACCESS table with in-frame sequences only. Part of the clones is absent; in the studies checked, under half of the shortfall reflects unresolved V genes, and no reason is known for the rest. This sample has 240,000 or so clones in its table, and nearly 90% of those were observed once. The top ten clonotypes cover roughly 0.8% of the sample. Source material: peripheral blood. Receptor source: a woman in her twenties or thirties with acute or convalescent COVID-19.

This chain joins TRBV27 and TRBJ2-6, with D maybe TRBD1 (6 bases). Germline V gene data show CDR1 as MNHEY and CDR2 as SMNVEV (reference sequence). The ends were cut back, 5 bases at V and 2 bases at J, with 13 bases in the middle. This CDR3 comprises 16 residues. The CDR3 here is CASSKQQGAGANVLTF. CDR3 coding DNA: TGTGCCAGCAGTAAACAACAGGGAGCTGGGGCCAACGTCCTGACTTTC.

The rearrangement uses TRBV7-2 and TRBJ1-2; D may be TRBD1 (5 bases). Germline lookup yields CDR1 SGHTA and CDR2 FQGNSA. Trimming shortened V by 1 base and J by 8 bases, and 11 bases separated the two germline ends. CDR3 size: 13 residues. The CDR3 nucleotides are TGTGCCAGCAGCTTAGTCTCGGGGGTCGGCTACACCTTC. Residues: CASSLVSGVGYTF.

Here the CDR3 reads CATSRDSSAGGYTF. The CDR3 nucleotides are TGTGCCACCAGCAGAGATAGTTCCGCAGGCGGCTACACCTTC. This rearrangement joins TRBV15 to TRBJ1-2, with D hard to call. CDR1 is LNHNV, CDR2 YYDKDF, per germline (reference sequence). This CDR3 comprises 14 residues. V was cut by 0 bases and J by 8 bases, with 13 bases left in between.

V is TRBV7-9 and J is TRBJ1-1; the D gene is possibly TRBD1 (5 bases). This CDR3 region has 15 residues. CDR1 and CDR2 from the germline V gene are SEHNR and FQNEAQ (reference sequence). V was shortened by 0 bases and J by 3 bases, with 11 bases between the two germline ends. As DNA, the CDR3 is TGTGCCAGCAGCTTAGCAGGGGCGGCGTACACTGAAGCTTTCTTT. This codes for CASSLAGAAYTEAFF.

The chain uses TRBV6-5 and TRBJ2-7, with 11 bases that match TRBD2. V was clipped by 6 bases and J by 0 bases; unmatched bases: 4. Germline values: CDR1 MNHEY, CDR2 SVGAGI. The CDR3 loop spans 15 amino acids. DNA for the CDR3: TGTGCCAGCAGCCAACTAGCGGGGGTCTCCTACGAGCAGTACTTC. Protein sequence: CASSQLAGVSYEQYF.

This chain links TRBV6-5 with TRBJ1-6; the match to TRBD1 covers 8 bases. The V segment lost 2 bases and the J segment 8 bases; nucleotides outside the gene matches: 5. CDR1 is MNHEY and CDR2 is SVGAGI in the germline V gene. The CDR3 has 15 amino acids. CDR3 DNA sequence: TGTGCCAGCAGTTACCAAGGACAGGGTGATTCACCCCTCCACTTT. Translated: CASSYQGQGDSPLHF.

The chain combines TRBV29-1 with TRBJ1-4; D is ambiguous. Germline V gene lookup returns CDR1 SQVTM and CDR2 ANQGSEA. The V gene lost 1 base and the J gene lost 4 bases, with 7 bases spanning the gap. This CDR3 region has 13 residues. CDR3 in DNA: TGCAGCGTTGAAGGTGACTTTAATGAAAAACTGTTTTTT. Its translation is CSVEGDFNEKLFF.

The V gene is TRBV18, the J gene TRBJ2-3, with 10 bases fitting TRBD2. CDR3 length: 14 amino acids. The junction had 1 base not matched to a gene; V was cut back by 3 bases and J by 4 bases. In germline, CDR1 is KGHSH, CDR2 LQKENI. CDR3 amino acids: CASSPGTSADTQYF. Here the CDR3 DNA reads TGTGCCAGCTCACCCGGGACTAGCGCAGATACGCAGTATTTT.

The genes are TRBV19 and TRBJ2-4; D is ambiguous. Per germline, CDR1 LNHDA and CDR2 SQIVND (reference sequence). V lost 8 bases and J 0 bases, leaving 11 bases between the germline ends. The CDR3 length is 14 residues. CDR3 amino acids: CASSEELAKNIQYF. The CDR3 DNA is TGTGCCAGTTCAGAGGAATTAGCCAAAAACATTCAGTACTTC.

This clone appeared once. The V call is TRBV4-3, the J call TRBJ2-7, with 7 nucleotides matching TRBD1. The ends lost 0 bases at V and 5 bases at J; junction bases unmatched: 7. This CDR3 region has 15 residues. Germline CDR1 and CDR2: LGHNA and YSLEER. CDR3 residues: CASSQDLTGYDEQYF. The CDR3, as DNA: TGCGCCAGCAGCCAAGATTTGACAGGGTATGACGAGCAGTACTTC.

A single count supports this clone. The chain combines TRBV28 with TRBJ1-2; no firm D call. This CDR3 has 17 amino acids. Germline CDR1 and CDR2: MDHEN and SYDVKM. V lost 3 bases to trimming and J lost 4 bases, with 21 bases between them. This chain's CDR3 is CASSFPGRGGGGYGYTF. The CDR3 nucleotides are TGTGCCAGCAGTTTTCCCGGGCGGGGTGGTGGTGGCTATGGCTACACCTTC.

The chain has TRBV6-5 and TRBJ2-5, with D possibly matching TRBD2 (5 bases). Germline loops: CDR1 MNHEY, CDR2 SVGAGI. CDR3 length: 15 amino acids. The V end lost 5 bases, the J end lost 2 bases, and 15 bases lay between the germline ends. The DNA for the CDR3 is TGTGCCAGCAGTCCCGCGAGAAGCGGTCAAGAGACCCAGTACTTC. Protein: CASSPARSGQETQYF.

CDR3 loop: CASSELAFIWNEQFF. In DNA form, the CDR3 reads TGTGCCAGCAGTGAACTAGCCTTTATCTGGAATGAGCAGTTCTTC. The rearrangement links TRBV6-1 to TRBJ2-1; a possible D gene is TRBD2 (5 bases). Germline lookup yields CDR1 MNHNS and CDR2 SASEGT. The CDR3 contains 15 residues. V lost 2 bases to trimming and J lost 7 bases, with 15 bases between them.

This clone was seen a handful of times. V gene TRBV4-1 combines with J gene TRBJ2-5, with 14 bases aligning to TRBD2. This CDR3 contains 18 residues. CDR1 is MGHRA, CDR2 YSYEKL, per germline. V lost 0 bases, J lost 9 bases, and 12 bases stayed unmatched. CDR3 region: CASSQDGPSTSGRGAQYF. DNA for the CDR3: TGCGCCAGCAGCCAAGATGGTCCTTCGACTAGCGGGAGGGGGGCCCAGTACTTC.

The chain combines TRBV24-1 with TRBJ2-7, with 7 bases that match TRBD2. Trimming took 4 bases from V and 2 from J; bases not matched to a gene: 4. The V gene's germline CDR1 is KGHDR and CDR2 SFDVKD. CDR3 length equals 14 residues. The CDR3 nucleotides are TGTGCCACCAGTGAGGCGGGAGCGACCTACGAGCAGTACTTC. Translated, it gives CATSEAGATYEQYF.

The sample holds one count of this clone. This rearrangement joins TRBV7-9 to TRBJ2-1, with TRBD2 matching over 7 bases. The CDR3 covers 18 residues. Germline CDR1 is SEHNR and CDR2 is FQNEAQ (reference sequence). Trimming at V came to 0 bases and at J to 0 bases, leaving 8 bases not matched to a gene. CDR3 sequence (DNA): TGTGCCAGCAGCTTAGCGCATTCTAGCGGAGCCTCCTACAATGAGCAGTTCTTC. Its translation: CASSLAHSSGASYNEQFF.

This sequence joins TRBV5-1 and TRBJ2-1; D is undetermined. The length of the CDR3 is 13 residues. V was pared by 0 bases and J by 3 bases, with 4 bases between. Germline-derived CDR1 and CDR2 are SGHRS and YFSETQ. DNA for the CDR3: TGCGCCAGCAGCTTGGAACACTACAATGAGCAGTTCTTC. The encoded protein is CASSLEHYNEQFF.

This chain joins TRBV3-1 (or the pseudogene TRBV3-2) and TRBJ1-2; no definite D call. V was cut by 0 bases and J by 2 bases, with 10 bases left in between. Germline V lookup: CDR1 LGHDT, CDR2 YNNKEL (reference sequence). The CDR3 is 15 residues long. CDR3 bases: TGTGCCAGCAGCCAAGATCCGGGAGGGAACTATGGCTACACCTTC. This gives the protein CASSQDPGGNYGYTF.

V is TRBV5-4 and J is TRBJ1-2, with a tentative D call TRBD1 (6 bases). CDR1 is SGHNT, CDR2 YYREEE, per germline (reference sequence). The V and J ends lost 9 bases and 0 bases respectively, with 12 bases between them. CDR3 length: 13 amino acids. The CDR3 coding sequence is TGTGCCACCCTAAACAGGGCTAACTATGGCTACACCTTC. As protein: CATLNRANYGYTF.

The rearrangement joins TRBV10-3 to TRBJ2-7; TRBD2 is a possible D gene (6 bases). CDR3 length: 13 amino acids. The germline V and J ends were trimmed by 6 bases and 3 bases, with 12 bases remaining between them. Germline V gene sequence: CDR1 ENHRY, CDR2 SYGVKD. CDR3 sequence: CAIRDTGDYEQYF. CDR3 DNA sequence: TGTGCCATCAGGGACACGGGGGACTACGAGCAGTACTTC.

The chain carries TRBV10-3 and TRBJ2-7, with 7 bases identical to TRBD2. The V gene's germline CDR1 is ENHRY and CDR2 SYGVKD. The CDR3 sequence is 15 residues long. J lost 0 bases, V lost 2 bases, and 4 bases had no gene match. CDR3 protein: CAISEVAGLSYEQYF. The CDR3, as DNA: TGTGCCATCAGTGAGGTAGCGGGTCTCTCCTACGAGCAGTACTTC.

The chain carries TRBV7-3 and TRBJ1-6; a possible D gene is TRBD1 (5 bases). The germline gives CDR1 SGHTA, CDR2 FQGTGA. Trimming stripped 4 bases from V and 9 bases from J, with 10 bases between. CDR3 size: 13 residues. The CDR3 nucleotides are TGTGCCAGCAGCTCAGGGTGGTCTTCACCCCTCCACTTT. Translating it yields CASSSGWSSPLHF.

The chain joins TRBV5-4 to TRBJ1-5; no firm D call. Germline V CDR1 and CDR2: SGHNT, YYREEE (reference sequence). Trimming pared 4 bases from V and 3 bases from J, leaving 11 bases between. The CDR3 loop spans 14 amino acids. This CDR3 reads CASSHDGNNQPQHF. The CDR3, as DNA: TGTGCCAGCAGCCACGACGGGAACAATCAGCCCCAGCATTTT.

The sample holds one count of this clone. This chain connects TRBV7-8 to TRBJ2-7, with a weak D call TRBD1 (6 bases). V lost 5 bases to trimming and J lost 6 bases, with 20 bases between them. Per germline, CDR1 SGHVS and CDR2 FQNEAQ. The CDR3 extends over 15 amino acids. CDR3 sequence (DNA): TGTGCCAGCAGCCCTCCAACACAGGGAATAAGCGAGCAGTACTTC. This translates into CASSPPTQGISEQYF.

This clone was counted only a few times. This chain uses TRBV6-5 with TRBJ1-6; perhaps TRBD1 as D (5 bases). Trimming cost V 6 bases and J 13 bases, with 19 bases left between them. Germline V gene lookup returns CDR1 MNHEY and CDR2 SVGAGI. The CDR3 runs to 14 residues. CDR3 protein: CASRQGTPSSPLHF. CDR3 in DNA: TGTGCCAGCAGACAAGGGACTCCAAGCTCCCCCCTCCACTTT.

The rearrangement uses TRBV24-1 and TRBJ1-4, with 9 bases matching TRBD1. The V and J ends lost 2 bases and 8 bases, in that order; junction bases with no gene match: 5. Germline assignment: CDR1 KGHDR and CDR2 SFDVKD. The CDR3 has 15 residues. As DNA, the CDR3 is TGTGCCACCAGTGATTCTGGGACAGGGCAAGAAAAACTGTTTTTT. Translating gives CATSDSGTGQEKLFF.

This clone has just one count. This sequence joins TRBV5-4 and TRBJ1-2; TRBD1 might be the D (5 bases). CDR1 and CDR2 (germline): SGHNT, YYREEE (reference sequence). CDR3 size: 15 residues. The V gene lost 2 bases and the J gene lost 7 bases, with 18 bases spanning the gap. Written as DNA, the CDR3 is TGTGCCAGCAGCTTTGTCGCGGGGGGTCTTCGTGGCTACACCTTC. The encoded protein is CASSFVAGGLRGYTF.

The chain couples TRBV21-1 to TRBJ1-1. TRBV21-1 counts as a pseudogene. The CDR3 consists of 13 residues. Written as DNA, the CDR3 is TGTGCCAGCAGCAAAGGGGGGGACACTGAAGCTTTCTTT. Protein: CASSKGGDTEAFF.

The chain has TRBV29-1 and TRBJ1-1, with 12 bases aligning to TRBD1. J was trimmed by 6 bases and V by 5 bases; bases with no gene match: 13. The germline CDR1 and CDR2 sequences are SQVTM and ANQGSEA. CDR3 length: 16 residues. The CDR3 is CSVSSRDRGRLAEAFF. The CDR3 DNA reads TGCAGCGTTTCGTCCCGGGACAGGGGGCGGTTAGCTGAAGCTTTCTTT.